The next 14 T cell receptor beta chains were all read from a single sample in a study of graft-versus-host responses after intestinal transplantation. TCRdb keeps only in-frame clones here, not all; method: immunoSEQ multiplex PCR. The sample yields 15,000 to 20,000 clones, approximately 79% seen once. Lymphocytes (intraepithelial and lamina propria) were released by processing the graft tissue. This specimen consisted of ileum tissue, obtained approximately three weeks after intestinal transplant. The receptors come from a human patient who received an intestinal transplant, so some T cells may come from the graft donor.

In DNA form, the CDR3 reads TGTGCCAGCAGTGAGCCGGGACAGGGAATCATTCGCGAGACCCAGTACTTC. Protein: CASSEPGQGIIRETQYF. The chain joins TRBV25-1 to TRBJ2-5, with 9 bases fitting TRBD1. V lost 3 bases, J lost 5 bases, and 13 bases stayed unmatched. CDR3 length: 17 amino acids. CDR1 MGHDK and CDR2 SYGVNS come from the germline V gene. The full variable domain, its missing parts supplied by reference TRBV25-1 and TRBJ2-5, is EADIYQTPRYLVIGTGKKITLECSQTMGHDKMYWYQQDPGMELHLIHYSYGVNSTEKGDLSSESTVSRIRTEHFPLTLESARPSHTSQYLCASSEPGQGIIRETQYFGPGTRLLVL.

The chain links TRBV19 to TRBJ1-5; D might be TRBD1 (6 bases). Germline V CDR1 and CDR2: LNHDA, SQIVND (reference sequence). The CDR3 runs 15 residues. Trimming removed 7 bases from V and 2 bases from J, with 15 bases in between. CDR3 in DNA: TGTGCCAGTATCGCGGGGGGCGCGGGCAATCAGCCCCAGCATTTT. This gives the protein CASIAGGAGNQPQHF.

The V call is TRBV14, the J call TRBJ1-1; the match to TRBD1 covers 9 bases. Germline trimming cut 9 bases from V and 6 bases from J; bases unmatched to any gene: 8. Per the germline V gene, CDR1 is SGHDN and CDR2 is FVKESK. The CDR3 runs to 13 residues. CDR3 sequence: CASNRDRESEAFF. DNA of the CDR3: TGTGCCAGTAACCGGGACAGGGAATCTGAAGCTTTCTTT.

The J gene is TRBJ2-1, the V gene TRBV14; 7 nucleotides line up with TRBD2. The junction had 13 bases not matched to a gene; V was cut back by 1 base and J by 4 bases. Germline CDR1 reads SGHDN; CDR2 reads FVKESK. This CDR3 is built from 18 residues. Written as DNA, the CDR3 is TGTGCCAGCAGCCAAGCGTGCGGGAGTGCTAGGGGATACAATGAGCAGTTCTTC. Translation gives CASSQACGSARGYNEQFF. The complete variable domain, with remaining parts taken from reference TRBV14 and TRBJ2-1, reads EAGVTQFPSHSVIEKGQTVTLRCDPISGHDNLYWYRRVMGKEIKFLLHFVKESKQDESGMPNNRFLAERTGGTYSTLKVQPAELEDSGVYFCASSQACGSARGYNEQFFGPGTRLTVL.

The chain is built from TRBV5-1 and TRBJ2-5; 9 nucleotides agree with TRBD1. V was clipped by 3 bases and J by 5 bases; unmatched bases: 14. From germline, CDR1 is SGHRS and CDR2 YFSETQ. The CDR3 has 17 residues. The CDR3 here is CASSSGVMTGGRETQYF. The CDR3 DNA reads as TGCGCCAGCAGCTCAGGGGTGATGACAGGGGGAAGGGAGACCCAGTACTTC.

Only a few counts were recorded for this clone. The chain uses TRBV19 and TRBJ2-3, with D uncertain. CDR1 is LNHDA and CDR2 is SQIVND in the germline V gene (reference sequence). V lost 1 base and J 4 bases, leaving 6 bases between the germline ends. This CDR3 has 13 residues. The CDR3, as DNA: TGTGCCAGTAGTATAGGCGGCTCAGATACGCAGTATTTT. Its translation: CASSIGGSDTQYF.

The V call is TRBV7-6, the J call TRBJ2-5, with D possibly being TRBD2 (6 bases). There are 16 residues in the CDR3. Germline-derived CDR1 and CDR2 are SGHVS and FNYEAQ. V lost 5 bases and J 5 bases, leaving 21 bases between the germline ends. The CDR3 bases are TGTGCCAGCAGCACCTATCGGGACTCCTCTCCGGAGACCCAGTACTTC. Amino acids: CASSTYRDSSPETQYF.

The table lists this clone with a count of one. The chain is built from TRBV29-1 and TRBJ1-2; TRBD1 agrees at 12 bases. Germline trimming cut 7 bases from V and 7 bases from J; bases unmatched to any gene: 10. Germline V gene lookup returns CDR1 SQVTM and CDR2 ANQGSEA. The CDR3 contains 14 residues. This chain's CDR3 is CSAEGDRGPGGYTF. In nucleotides, the CDR3 is TGCAGCGCCGAGGGGGACAGGGGGCCTGGTGGCTACACCTTC.

The V gene is TRBV4-1, the J gene TRBJ2-7, with D unclear. V lost 1 base to trimming and J lost 3 bases, with 7 bases between them. The CDR3 length is 13 residues. Germline V gives CDR1 MGHRA, CDR2 YSYEKL. The CDR3 DNA is TGCGCCAGCAGCCAAGGTACTTTCTACGAGCAGTACTTC. This translates into CASSQGTFYEQYF.

V is TRBV7-3 and J is TRBJ2-1; D possibly corresponds to TRBD2 (5 bases). CDR1 is SGHTA and CDR2 is FQGTGA in the germline V gene. Between the trimmed V and J ends, which lost 3 bases and 6 bases, there was a span of 18 bases. There are 16 residues in the CDR3. This CDR3 reads CASSFYSGLASNEQFF. The CDR3 region has the DNA TGTGCCAGCAGCTTTTATTCGGGTCTAGCCTCCAATGAGCAGTTCTTC.

J is TRBJ1-5 and V is TRBV28, with TRBD1 identical over 9 bases. Germline values: CDR1 MDHEN, CDR2 SYDVKM. The length of the CDR3 is 18 residues. J gave up 0 bases and V 5 bases, and 11 bases lay outside the gene matches. This CDR3 reads CASSAGQGPSYSNQPQHF. Written as DNA, the CDR3 is TGTGCCAGCAGTGCTGGACAGGGGCCAAGTTATAGCAATCAGCCCCAGCATTTT. The entire variable domain, with the rest obtained from reference TRBV28 and TRBJ1-5, is as follows: DVKVTQSSRYLVKRTGEKVFLECVQDMDHENMFWYRQDPGLGLRLIYFSYDVKMKEKGDIPEGYSVSREKKERFSLILESASTNQTSMYLCASSAGQGPSYSNQPQHFGDGTRLSIL.

The rearrangement joins TRBV14 to TRBJ2-1; 8 bases map to TRBD2. Germline values: CDR1 SGHDN, CDR2 FVKESK. This CDR3 region has 14 residues. V was clipped by 3 bases and J by 4 bases; unmatched bases: 2. CDR3 residues: CASSHGTSYNEQFF. CDR3 nucleotide sequence: TGTGCCAGCAGCCACGGGACTAGTTACAATGAGCAGTTCTTC.

The rearrangement joins TRBV4-3 to TRBJ1-2, with 7 bases fitting TRBD1. V trimming: 1 base; J trimming: 4 bases; junction bases outside the gene matches: 6. Germline CDR1 reads LGHNA; CDR2 reads YSLEER. The CDR3 sequence is 15 residues long. This chain's CDR3 is CASSQGSGTVYGYTF. In DNA form, the CDR3 reads TGCGCCAGCAGCCAAGGTTCCGGGACAGTCTATGGCTACACCTTC.

The rearrangement uses TRBV5-1 and TRBJ2-5; a weak D match, TRBD2 (5 bases). CDR1 and CDR2 from the germline V gene are SGHRS and YFSETQ. The CDR3 is 12 amino acids. V was pared by 5 bases and J by 3 bases, with 8 bases between. The CDR3 region has the DNA TGCGCCAGCAGGCCCGGGGAAGAGACCCAGTACTTC. Amino acid sequence: CASRPGEETQYF.